The next 17 T cell receptor beta chains were all read from a single sample in a study of OX40 agonist ivuxolimab in advanced cancers. Produced via immunoSEQ multiplex PCR; TCRdb's table is partial and in-frame only. The sample has about 34,000 clones; roughly four fifths are singletons. The sequencing here drew on CD4+ or CD8+ T cells sorted from blood, taken in a trial of the OX40 agonist ivuxolimab. These receptors came from an adult with an advanced solid tumor such as melanoma, head and neck, liver or kidney cancer.

V and J are TRBV30 and TRBJ2-2; no reliable D call. Germline loops: CDR1 GTSNPN, CDR2 SVGIG (reference sequence). The CDR3 consists of 11 residues. The CDR3 loop is CGSGIPGELFF. CDR3 nucleotides: TGTGGCAGTGGGATCCCCGGGGAGCTGTTTTTT. Looking up the rest from reference TRBV30 and TRBJ2-2 gives the full variable domain: SQTIHQWPATLVQPVGSPLSLECTVEGTSNPNLYWYRQAAGRGLQLLFYSVGIGQISSEVPQNLSASRPQDRQFILSSKKLLLSDSGFYLCGSGIPGELFFGEGSRLTVL.

This clone was counted once. The V and J genes are TRBV5-6 and TRBJ1-3; D is unresolved. This CDR3 has 15 amino acids. Trimming left V 0 bases short and J 3 bases short, with 10 bases between. CDR1 is SGHDT, CDR2 YYEEEE, per germline. DNA of the CDR3: TGTGCCAGCAGCTTGGTGGCGAACTATGGAAACACCATATATTTT. Residues: CASSLVANYGNTIYF.

This CDR3 is CASSESGTANEKLFF. The CDR3 coding sequence is TGTGCCAGCAGTGAATCAGGGACAGCTAATGAAAAACTGTTTTTT. The rearrangement uses TRBV2 and TRBJ1-4, with TRBD1 matching 7 bases. With V trimmed by 2 bases and J by 3 bases, 3 bases remained unmatched. The CDR3 extends over 15 amino acids. Per germline, CDR1 SNHLY and CDR2 FYNNEI.

The chain joins TRBV11-2 to TRBJ1-1; D is possibly TRBD1 (5 bases). The CDR3 contains 14 residues. V was pared by 5 bases and J by 1 base, with 11 bases between. Looked up from germline, CDR1 is SGHAT and CDR2 is FQNNGV. The CDR3 sequence is CASSPGTRNTEAFF. The CDR3, as DNA: TGTGCCAGCAGCCCAGGGACGAGGAACACTGAAGCTTTCTTT. The whole variable domain, filled in from reference TRBV11-2 and TRBJ1-1, reads EAGVAQSPRYKIIEKRQSVAFWCNPISGHATLYWYQQILGQGPKLLIQFQNNGVVDDSQLPKDRFSAERLKGVDSTLKIQPAKLEDSAVYLCASSPGTRNTEAFFGQGTRLTVV.

The rearrangement links TRBV5-1 to TRBJ2-3; D may correspond to TRBD1 or TRBD2 (5 bases each). The ends were cut back, 0 bases at V and 2 bases at J, with 10 bases in the middle. The CDR3 contains 15 residues. The germline CDR1 and CDR2 sequences are SGHRS and YFSETQ. The CDR3 DNA reads TGCGCCAGCAGCTTGGGGGGGAGCCACACAGATACGCAGTATTTT. The encoded protein is CASSLGGSHTDTQYF.

J is TRBJ2-5 and V is TRBV7-2; 7 positions agree with TRBD2. The end of the DNA fits TRBJ2-7 better, so the J call may be wrong. Germline V lookup: CDR1 SGHTA, CDR2 FQGNSA. The CDR3 totals 14 residues. The CDR3 bases are TGTGCCAGCAGCTTAGATAGCGGGTCCAACGAGCAGTACTTC. Its protein product is CASSLDSGSNEQYF.

This clone was found a few times. CDR3 nucleotides: TGTGCCAGCAGCGCCGGGACAGGGGTAAAGACCCAGTACTTC. This translates into CASSAGTGVKTQYF. This sequence joins TRBV28 and TRBJ2-5; TRBD1 matches 10 bases. This CDR3 is built from 14 residues. Germline CDR1 and CDR2: MDHEN and SYDVKM. J gave up 6 bases and V 6 bases, and 7 bases lay outside the gene matches.

The chain combines TRBV5-6 with TRBJ1-3; no clear D. Germline lookup yields CDR1 SGHDT and CDR2 YYEEEE. This CDR3 contains 13 residues. The germline V and J ends were trimmed by 6 bases and 6 bases, with 13 bases remaining between them. Written as DNA, the CDR3 is TGTGCCAGCACCACGGATTTCGAAAACACCATATATTTT. The encoded protein is CASTTDFENTIYF.

The gene calls are TRBV30 and TRBJ2-7, with a possible D match to TRBD1 (5 bases). CDR1 GTSNPN and CDR2 SVGIG come from the germline V gene (reference sequence). This CDR3 has 15 residues. V lost 0 bases and J 3 bases, leaving 15 bases between the germline ends. CDR3: CAWSVLEGVGYEQYF. In nucleotides, the CDR3 is TGTGCCTGGAGTGTACTGGAAGGGGTGGGCTACGAGCAGTACTTC. Variable domain in full (rest from reference TRBV30 and TRBJ2-7): SQTIHQWPATLVQPVGSPLSLECTVEGTSNPNLYWYRQAAGRGLQLLFYSVGIGQISSEVPQNLSASRPQDRQFILSSKKLLLSDSGFYLCAWSVLEGVGYEQYFGPGTRLTVT.

The chain has TRBV7-2 and TRBJ2-1; D might be TRBD1 or TRBD2, each matching 5 bases. The CDR3 runs 15 residues. The V end lost 5 bases, the J end lost 5 bases, and 16 bases lay between the germline ends. Germline V CDR1 and CDR2: SGHTA, FQGNSA. In nucleotides, the CDR3 is TGTGCCAGCAGCCGAGAAGGGCAGGGAGACAATGAGCAGTTCTTC. This sequence encodes CASSREGQGDNEQFF. Based on the CDR3 plus reference TRBV7-2 and TRBJ2-1, the full variable domain is GAGVSQSPSNKVTEKGKDVELRCDPISGHTALYWYRQSLGQGLEFLIYFQGNSAPDKSGLPSDRFSAERTGGSVSTLTIQRTQQEDSAVYLCASSREGQGDNEQFFGPGTRLTVL.

J is TRBJ2-5 and V is TRBV7-2; no firm D call. V was shortened by 0 bases and J by 5 bases, with 7 bases between the two germline ends. The CDR3 is 13 residues long. Germline V CDR1 and CDR2: SGHTA, FQGNSA. CDR3 DNA sequence: TGTGCCAGCAGCTTAGCGAAGACGGAGACCCAGTACTTC. Translated, it gives CASSLAKTETQYF.

This chain uses TRBV5-1 with TRBJ2-5; TRBD1 matches at 8 bases. The junction had 5 bases not matched to a gene; V was cut back by 1 base and J by 3 bases. In germline, CDR1 is SGHRS, CDR2 YFSETQ. CDR3 length equals 15 residues. The CDR3 loop is CASSLRTGYEETQYF. The CDR3 DNA sequence: TGCGCCAGCAGCTTGAGGACAGGGTACGAAGAGACCCAGTACTTC.

V and J are TRBV18 and TRBJ2-2, with TRBD1 identical over 8 bases. The CDR3 has 18 residues. Germline CDR1 reads KGHSH; CDR2 reads LQKENI. Trimming at V came to 2 bases and at J to 3 bases, leaving 11 bases not matched to a gene. For the CDR3, the DNA is TGTGCCAGCTCACCAGCCTTCAGGGGGCGCTTTGACACCGGGGAGCTGTTTTTT. It translates to CASSPAFRGRFDTGELFF.

This clone was observed a single time. The chain couples TRBV28 to TRBJ1-2; D gene uncertain. Deletions cut 5 bases from V and 5 bases from J, with 18 bases between. CDR1 is MDHEN, CDR2 SYDVKM, per germline. This CDR3 region has 15 residues. The CDR3: CASSVGVSVRYGYTF. The CDR3 DNA reads TGTGCCAGCAGTGTCGGGGTCAGCGTCCGGTATGGCTACACCTTC.

This chain joins TRBV6-1 and TRBJ2-1; D gene ambiguous. The V end was cut by 8 bases, the J end by 5 bases, with 13 bases between. The germline CDR1 and CDR2 sequences are MNHNS and SASEGT. This CDR3 comprises 13 residues. Here the CDR3 reads CASGVVRDNEQFF. The DNA for the CDR3 is TGTGCCAGCGGCGTGGTTCGGGACAATGAGCAGTTCTTC.

This clone has a handful of counts. The chain couples TRBV6-1 to TRBJ1-2, with TRBD1 identical over 7 bases. Germline lookup yields CDR1 MNHNS and CDR2 SASEGT. This CDR3 is 12 amino acids long. V was clipped by 5 bases and J by 7 bases; unmatched bases: 4. The CDR3: CASSLRDSGYTF. CDR3 nucleotides: TGTGCCAGCAGTCTTCGGGACAGTGGCTACACCTTC.

The rearrangement uses TRBV7-2 and TRBJ1-5; a weak D match, TRBD1 (5 bases). Germline V gene data show CDR1 as SGHTA and CDR2 as FQGNSA. The V end was cut by 6 bases, the J end by 0 bases, with 15 bases between. CDR3 length: 16 residues. The CDR3 DNA is TGTGCCAGCAGAAGAGGCGGGGGGAATAGCAATCAGCCCCAGCATTTT. Protein product: CASRRGGGNSNQPQHF.